This T cell receptor beta chain was recorded in a study of spatial heterogeneity in lung cancer. Across the whole study: Consistent detection of more beta-chain than alpha-chain sequences was observed.

This CDR3 has 16 amino acids. CDR1 is MNHEY, CDR2 SVGAGI, per germline. The junction had 9 bases not matched to a gene; V was cut back by 6 bases and J by 2 bases. This clonotype was seen many times. The time point is: blood at routine non-recurrence follow-up after resection. TCRdb reprocessed the 5' RACE reads via MiXCR and lists one record per CDR3 protein. The data contain 15,000 to 20,000 distinct CDR3 sequences, roughly 6.5% of them seen just once; the ten biggest clones take up roughly 23%. This TCR was recovered from a male donor with early-stage non-small cell lung cancer. The chain couples TRBV6-5 to TRBJ2-3, with TRBD2 matching 9 bases. Sequencing used PBMCs, obtained at follow-up. The CDR3 region is CASRPRLAVTTDTQYF. The CDR3 coding sequence is TGTGCCAGCAGGCCTCGACTAGCGGTGACCACAGATACGCAGTATTTT.